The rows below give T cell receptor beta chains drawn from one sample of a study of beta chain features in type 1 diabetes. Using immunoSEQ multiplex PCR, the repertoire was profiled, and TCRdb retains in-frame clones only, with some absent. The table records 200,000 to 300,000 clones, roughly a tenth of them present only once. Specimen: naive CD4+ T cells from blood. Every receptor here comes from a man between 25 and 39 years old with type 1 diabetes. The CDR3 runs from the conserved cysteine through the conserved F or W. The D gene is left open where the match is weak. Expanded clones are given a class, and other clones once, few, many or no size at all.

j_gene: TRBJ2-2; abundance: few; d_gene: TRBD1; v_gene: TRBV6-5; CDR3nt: TGTGCCAGCAGTCGGACAGGGAACACCGGGGAGCTGTTTTTT; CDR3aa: CASSRTGNTGELFF
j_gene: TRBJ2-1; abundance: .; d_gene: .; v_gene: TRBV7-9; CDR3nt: TGTGCCAGCAGCTTAGAAGGGACACCCTACAATGAGCAGTTCTTC; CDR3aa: CASSLEGTPYNEQFF
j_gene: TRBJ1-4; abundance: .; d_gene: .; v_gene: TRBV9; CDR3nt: TGTGCCAGCAGCCCCCCCCTTGGACAGCAAAATGAAAAACTGTTTTTT; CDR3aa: CASSPPLGQQNEKLFF
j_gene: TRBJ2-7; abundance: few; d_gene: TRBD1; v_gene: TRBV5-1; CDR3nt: TGCGCCAGCAGCAAGACAGGGGGCAGCTACGAGCAGTACTTC; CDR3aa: CASSKTGGSYEQYF
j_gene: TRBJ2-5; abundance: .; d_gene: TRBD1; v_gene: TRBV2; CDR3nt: TGTGCCAGCAGTGGGGGACAGCAAGAGACCCAGTACTTC; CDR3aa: CASSGGQQETQYF
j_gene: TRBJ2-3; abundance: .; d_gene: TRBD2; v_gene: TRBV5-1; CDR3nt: TGCGCCAGCAGACTAGGACTAGCGGTCCCAGATACGCAGTATTTT; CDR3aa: CASRLGLAVPDTQYF
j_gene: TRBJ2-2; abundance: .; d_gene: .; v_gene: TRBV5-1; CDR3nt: TGCGCCAGCAGCTTGCTGCCAGGGCTGACGAACACCGGGGAGCTGTTTTTT; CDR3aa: CASSLLPGLTNTGELFF
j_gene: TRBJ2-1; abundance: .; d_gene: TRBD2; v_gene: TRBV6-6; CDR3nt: TGTGCCAGCAGTCCCGAGGGACTAGGGGCCAATGAGCAGTTCTTC; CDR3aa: CASSPEGLGANEQFF
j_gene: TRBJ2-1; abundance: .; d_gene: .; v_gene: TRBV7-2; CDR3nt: TGTGCCAGCAGTCGTTACAATGAGCAGTTCTTC; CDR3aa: CASSRYNEQFF
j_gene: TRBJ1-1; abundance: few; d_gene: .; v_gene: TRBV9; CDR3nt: TGTGCCAGCAGCGTAGAGAGAGGGACTGAAGCTTTCTTT; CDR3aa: CASSVERGTEAFF
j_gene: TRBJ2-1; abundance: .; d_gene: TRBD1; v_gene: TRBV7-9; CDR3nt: TGTGCCAGCAGCTTGGGGACAGAGTACAATGAGCAGTTCTTC; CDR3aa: CASSLGTEYNEQFF
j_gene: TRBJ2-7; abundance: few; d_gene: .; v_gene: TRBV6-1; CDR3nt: TGTGCCAGCAGTGAAGGGATCCAGGGAGAGCAGTACTTC; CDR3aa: CASSEGIQGEQYF
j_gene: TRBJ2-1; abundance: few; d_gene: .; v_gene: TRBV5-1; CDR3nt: TGCGCCAGCAGCTTGAGGGGTGGGGAGCAGTTCTTC; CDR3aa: CASSLRGGEQFF
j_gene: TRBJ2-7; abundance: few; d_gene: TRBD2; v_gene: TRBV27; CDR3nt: TGTGCCAGCGGCGGGGGGTCTTGGTACAGCTCCTACGAGCAGTACTTC; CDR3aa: CASGGGSWYSSYEQYF
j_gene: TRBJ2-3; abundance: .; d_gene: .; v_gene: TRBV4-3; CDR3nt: TGCGCCAGCAGCCAAGCCCGGACTGGAGGTACAGATACGCAGTATTTT; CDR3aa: CASSQARTGGTDTQYF